This entry lists 13 T cell receptor beta chains sequenced from one sample in a study of cytomegalovirus exposure and HLA in healthy donors. It was with 60 Vbeta and 13 Jbeta primers that the PCR ran. TCRdb's copy holds only in-frame clones and misses some; the assay was immunoSEQ multiplex PCR. The data show about 120,000 clones, with more than 65% seen just once and under 7% held by the top ten. The sequenced material came from PBMCs. The source of these receptors is a man aged 18 to 30 in good health and CMV-seropositive.

In its sample, this clone was seen a few times. The rearrangement links TRBV2 to TRBJ2-2, with D perhaps TRBD2 (5 bases). Germline V gives CDR1 SNHLY, CDR2 FYNNEI. Between the trimmed V and J ends, which lost 5 bases and 8 bases, there was a span of 12 bases. This CDR3 is built from 13 residues. This CDR3 is CASSTGIAGELFF. As DNA, the CDR3 is TGTGCCAGCAGTACCGGGATCGCAGGGGAGCTGTTTTTT. The full variable domain, completed using reference TRBV2 and TRBJ2-2, is EPEVTQTPSHQVTQMGQEVILRCVPISNHLYFYWYRQILGQKVEFLVSFYNNEISEKSEIFDDQFSVERPDGSNFTLKIRSTKLEDSAMYFCASSTGIAGELFFGEGSRLTVL.

The rearrangement links TRBV27 to TRBJ2-2; D gene uncertain. The CDR3 spans 12 residues. Trimming took 3 bases from V and 6 from J, leaving 5 bases between them. Germline V gene lookup returns CDR1 MNHEY and CDR2 SMNVEV (reference sequence). The CDR3 loop is CASSFYPGELFF. The CDR3 coding sequence is TGTGCCAGCAGTTTTTATCCCGGGGAGCTGTTTTTT.

This sequence joins TRBV5-4 and TRBJ2-5; no reliable D call. The end of the DNA aligns better with TRBJ2-7, so the J call may be wrong. The CDR3 length is 13 residues. From germline, CDR1 is SGHNT and CDR2 YYREEE (reference sequence). DNA for the CDR3: TGTGCCAGCAGCTTGCCCGCGTCCTACGAGCAGTACTTC. Translating it yields CASSLPASYEQYF.

The gene calls are TRBV4-1 and TRBJ1-5; D gene ambiguous. V was pared by 0 bases and J by 4 bases, with 10 bases between. This CDR3 has 15 residues. Germline V gives CDR1 MGHRA, CDR2 YSYEKL. CDR3 sequence (DNA): TGCGCCAGCAGCCAAGAGCCGGGGAGGAATCAGCCCCAGCATTTT. This codes for CASSQEPGRNQPQHF.

CDR3 nucleotide sequence: TGTGCCAGCAGTTTCCGATTAGCGGGAGGGCCCGACGAGCAGTACTTC. It translates to CASSFRLAGGPDEQYF. This chain connects TRBV6-5 to TRBJ2-7, with 11 bases that match TRBD2. This CDR3 comprises 16 residues. Germline V lookup: CDR1 MNHEY, CDR2 SVGAGI. The trim removed 4 bases at V and 5 bases at J, leaving 10 bases unmatched.

The chain has TRBV7-8 and TRBJ2-7; 7 bases are shared with TRBD1. This CDR3 has 13 amino acids. Germline lookup yields CDR1 SGHVS and CDR2 FQNEAQ. V gave up 5 bases and J gave up 0 bases; unmatched junction bases: 1. CDR3 sequence: CASSRQGSYEQYF. CDR3 nucleotide sequence: TGTGCCAGCAGCAGACAGGGCTCCTACGAGCAGTACTTC.

The DNA for the CDR3 is TGCAGCGCGACTCAGGGTAGCAATCAGCCCCAGCATTTT. Its protein is CSATQGSNQPQHF. V gene TRBV29-1 combines with J gene TRBJ1-5, with a weak D call TRBD1 (5 bases). Trimming stripped 7 bases from V and 0 bases from J, with 10 bases between. Per germline, CDR1 SQVTM and CDR2 ANQGSEA. The length of the CDR3 is 13 residues.

The rearrangement links TRBV6-5 to TRBJ1-2; the D is unclear. Germline CDR1 reads MNHEY; CDR2 reads SVGAGI. The CDR3 sequence is 13 residues long. Deletions cut 2 bases from V and 6 bases from J, with 10 bases between. The CDR3 sequence is CASSYVGRDGYTF. The CDR3 bases are TGTGCCAGCAGTTACGTCGGGCGGGATGGCTACACCTTC.

The sample holds one count of this clone. This chain links TRBV30 with TRBJ1-2, with no clear D. Trimming removed 7 bases at V and 3 bases at J, with 15 bases between. This CDR3 is built from 13 residues. Germline V gives CDR1 GTSNPN, CDR2 SVGIG (reference sequence). Here the CDR3 DNA reads TGTGCCTCCGCGACATCTAAGGACTATGGCTACACCTTC. The encoded protein is CASATSKDYGYTF.

The rearrangement joins TRBV7-9 to TRBJ2-7, with TRBD2 as a possible D gene (5 bases). V shed 1 base and J shed 4 bases, with 11 bases lying between them. Germline V gives CDR1 SEHNR, CDR2 FQNEAQ (reference sequence). The CDR3 runs to 14 residues. The CDR3 sequence: CASSLDGEAYEQYF. Here the CDR3 DNA reads TGTGCCAGCAGCTTAGACGGGGAAGCTTACGAGCAGTACTTC.

This chain connects TRBV18 to TRBJ2-1, with a tentative D call TRBD2 (5 bases). The CDR3 spans 14 residues. The germline CDR1 and CDR2 sequences are KGHSH and LQKENI. V gave up 5 bases and J gave up 8 bases, with 16 bases separating them. The DNA for the CDR3 is TGTGCCAGCTCATCCGGTCTAGGAGGCTATGAGCAGTTCTTC. Residues: CASSSGLGGYEQFF.

The chain combines TRBV5-1 with TRBJ2-1; TRBD2 matches at 13 bases. The V gene's germline CDR1 is SGHRS and CDR2 YFSETQ. The V segment lost 3 bases and the J segment 5 bases; nucleotides outside the gene matches: 5. The CDR3 has 16 amino acids. The CDR3 DNA sequence: TGCGCCAGCAGCTCCCGACTAGCGGGAGGCGACAATGAGCAGTTCTTC. Its translation is CASSSRLAGGDNEQFF.

The rearrangement uses TRBV5-6 and TRBJ1-1; D gene uncertain. The CDR3 extends over 12 amino acids. The germline gives CDR1 SGHDT, CDR2 YYEEEE. Deletions cut 0 bases from V and 3 bases from J, with 3 bases between. This CDR3 is CASSLADTEAFF. CDR3 in DNA: TGTGCCAGCAGCTTGGCCGACACTGAAGCTTTCTTT.